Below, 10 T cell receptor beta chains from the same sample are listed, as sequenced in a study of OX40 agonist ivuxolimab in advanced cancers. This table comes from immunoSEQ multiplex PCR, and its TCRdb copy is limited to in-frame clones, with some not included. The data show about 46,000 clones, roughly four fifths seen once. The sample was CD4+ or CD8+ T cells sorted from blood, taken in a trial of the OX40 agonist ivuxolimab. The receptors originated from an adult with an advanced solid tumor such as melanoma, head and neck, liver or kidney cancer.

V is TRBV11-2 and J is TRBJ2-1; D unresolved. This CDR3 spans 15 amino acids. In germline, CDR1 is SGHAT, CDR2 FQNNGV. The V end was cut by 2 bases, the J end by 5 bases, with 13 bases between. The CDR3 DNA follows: TGTGCCAGCAGCTTATTTGGCCAGAGGAACAATGAGCAGTTCTTC. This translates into CASSLFGQRNNEQFF.

CDR3 in DNA: TGTGCCAGCAGTGTTTCGGGGCAGGGGACTGGCTACACCTTC. It specifies CASSVSGQGTGYTF. V usage is TRBV2 and J usage is TRBJ1-2, with a weak D call TRBD1 (6 bases). Germline CDR1 is SNHLY and CDR2 is FYNNEI. Trimming cost V 4 bases and J 7 bases, with 16 bases left between them. This CDR3 is built from 14 residues.

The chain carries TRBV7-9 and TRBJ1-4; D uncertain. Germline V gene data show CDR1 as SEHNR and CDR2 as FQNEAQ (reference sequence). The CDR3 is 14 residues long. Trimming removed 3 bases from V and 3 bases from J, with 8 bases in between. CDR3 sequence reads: CASSFPHANEKLFF. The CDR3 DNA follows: TGTGCCAGCAGCTTCCCACACGCTAATGAAAAACTGTTTTTT.

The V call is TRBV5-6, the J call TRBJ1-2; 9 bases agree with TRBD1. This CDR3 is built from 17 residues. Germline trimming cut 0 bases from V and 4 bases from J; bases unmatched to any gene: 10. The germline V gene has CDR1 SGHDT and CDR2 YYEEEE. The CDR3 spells CASSLAGTGMGSYGYTF. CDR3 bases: TGTGCCAGCAGCTTGGCCGGGACAGGGATGGGGTCCTATGGCTACACCTTC.

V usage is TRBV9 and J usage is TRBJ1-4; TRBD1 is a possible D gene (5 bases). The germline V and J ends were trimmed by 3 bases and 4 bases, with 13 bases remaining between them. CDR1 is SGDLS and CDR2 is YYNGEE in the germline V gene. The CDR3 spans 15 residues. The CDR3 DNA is TGTGCCAGCAGCGCTGGGACGGATCGTAATGAAAAACTGTTTTTT. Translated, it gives CASSAGTDRNEKLFF.

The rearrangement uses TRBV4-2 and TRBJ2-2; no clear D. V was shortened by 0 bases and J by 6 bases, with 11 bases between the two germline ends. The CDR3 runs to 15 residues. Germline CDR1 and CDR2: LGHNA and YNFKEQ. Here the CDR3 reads CASSQDQTAPGELFF. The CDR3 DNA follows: TGTGCCAGCAGCCAAGATCAGACCGCCCCCGGGGAGCTGTTTTTT.

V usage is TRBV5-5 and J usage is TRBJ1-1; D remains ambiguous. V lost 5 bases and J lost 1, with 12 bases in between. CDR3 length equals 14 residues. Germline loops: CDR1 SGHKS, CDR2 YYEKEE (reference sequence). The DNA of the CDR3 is TGTGCCAGCAGTACTATAGGGTCGAACACTGAAGCTTTCTTT. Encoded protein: CASSTIGSNTEAFF.

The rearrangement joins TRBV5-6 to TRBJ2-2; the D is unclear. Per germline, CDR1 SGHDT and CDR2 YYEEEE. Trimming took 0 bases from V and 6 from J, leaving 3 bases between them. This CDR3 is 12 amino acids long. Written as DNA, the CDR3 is TGTGCCAGCAGCTTGGGGGCCGGGGAGCTGTTTTTT. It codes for CASSLGAGELFF.

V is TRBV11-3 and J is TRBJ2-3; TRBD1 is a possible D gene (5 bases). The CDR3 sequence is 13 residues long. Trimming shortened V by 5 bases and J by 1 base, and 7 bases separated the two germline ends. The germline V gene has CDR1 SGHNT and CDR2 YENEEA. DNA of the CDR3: TGTGCCAGCAGCCAAGGGGGCACAGATACGCAGTATTTT. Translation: CASSQGGTDTQYF. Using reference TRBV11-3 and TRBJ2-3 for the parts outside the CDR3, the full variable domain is EAGVVQSPRYKIIEKKQPVAFWCNPISGHNTLYWYLQNLGQGPELLIRYENEEAVDDSQLPKDRFSAERLKGVDSTLKIQPAELGDSAVYLCASSQGGTDTQYFGPGTRLTVL.

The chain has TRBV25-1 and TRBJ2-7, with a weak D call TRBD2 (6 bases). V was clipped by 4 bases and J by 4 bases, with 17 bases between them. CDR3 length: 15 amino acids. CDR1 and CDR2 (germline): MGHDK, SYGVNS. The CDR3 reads CASSASQGGDYEQYF. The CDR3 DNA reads TGTGCCAGCAGTGCCTCCCAGGGCGGGGATTACGAGCAGTACTTC.